The TCR beta chain described here comes from a study of blood T cell repertoires in COVID-19. Study overall: Samples taken during acute and convalescent COVID-19 were collected in the United States, Italy and Spain. T cells, B-cell-depleted T cells, or PBMCs provided the cDNA or gDNA that served as material.

Original processing notes: How many nucleated cells were present was estimated from reference gene primer amplification. Measured with immunoSEQ multiplex PCR; TCRdb has only the in-frame clones, and not every one. V and J calls plus clone size are reproduced from that table; the DNA served to infer D and trimming. Here the sample spans about 490,000 clones, around 85% being singletons. This CDR3 has 15 residues. V was pared by 8 bases and J by 1 base, with 10 bases of the junction left unmatched. Germline V lookup: CDR1 GTSNPN, CDR2 SVGIG (reference sequence). This clone was picked up one time. The sample was peripheral blood. The chain couples TRBV30 to TRBJ1-5; 8 nucleotides line up with TRBD1. This receptor was obtained from a human donor in a cohort sampled during active COVID-19. The CDR3: CASASGGSSNQPQHF. The CDR3 nucleotides read TGTGCCAGTGCTTCAGGGGGCTCCAGCAATCAGCCCCAGCATTTT.